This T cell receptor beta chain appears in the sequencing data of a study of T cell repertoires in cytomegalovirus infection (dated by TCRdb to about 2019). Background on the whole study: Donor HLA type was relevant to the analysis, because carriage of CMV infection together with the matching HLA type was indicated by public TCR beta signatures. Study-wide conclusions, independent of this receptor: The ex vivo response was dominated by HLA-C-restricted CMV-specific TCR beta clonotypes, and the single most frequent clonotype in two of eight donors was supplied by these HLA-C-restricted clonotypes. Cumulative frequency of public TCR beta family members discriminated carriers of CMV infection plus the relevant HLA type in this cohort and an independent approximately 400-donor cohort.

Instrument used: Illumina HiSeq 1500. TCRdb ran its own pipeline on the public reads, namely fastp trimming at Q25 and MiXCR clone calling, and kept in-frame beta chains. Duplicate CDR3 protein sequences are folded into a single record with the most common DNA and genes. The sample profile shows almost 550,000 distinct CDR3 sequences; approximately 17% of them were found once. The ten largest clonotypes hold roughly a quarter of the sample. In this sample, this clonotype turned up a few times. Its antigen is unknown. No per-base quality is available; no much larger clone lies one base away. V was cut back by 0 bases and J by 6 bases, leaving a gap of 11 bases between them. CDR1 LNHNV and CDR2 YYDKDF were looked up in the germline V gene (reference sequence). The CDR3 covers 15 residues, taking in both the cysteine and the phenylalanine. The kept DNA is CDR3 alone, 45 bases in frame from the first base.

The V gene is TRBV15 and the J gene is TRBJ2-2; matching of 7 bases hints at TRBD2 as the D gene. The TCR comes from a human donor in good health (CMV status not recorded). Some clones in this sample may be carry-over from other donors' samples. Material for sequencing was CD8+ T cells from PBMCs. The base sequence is TGTGCCACCAGCAGAGATCGGGGGGCCGCCGGGGAGCTGTTTTTT. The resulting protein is CATSRDRGAAGELFF.